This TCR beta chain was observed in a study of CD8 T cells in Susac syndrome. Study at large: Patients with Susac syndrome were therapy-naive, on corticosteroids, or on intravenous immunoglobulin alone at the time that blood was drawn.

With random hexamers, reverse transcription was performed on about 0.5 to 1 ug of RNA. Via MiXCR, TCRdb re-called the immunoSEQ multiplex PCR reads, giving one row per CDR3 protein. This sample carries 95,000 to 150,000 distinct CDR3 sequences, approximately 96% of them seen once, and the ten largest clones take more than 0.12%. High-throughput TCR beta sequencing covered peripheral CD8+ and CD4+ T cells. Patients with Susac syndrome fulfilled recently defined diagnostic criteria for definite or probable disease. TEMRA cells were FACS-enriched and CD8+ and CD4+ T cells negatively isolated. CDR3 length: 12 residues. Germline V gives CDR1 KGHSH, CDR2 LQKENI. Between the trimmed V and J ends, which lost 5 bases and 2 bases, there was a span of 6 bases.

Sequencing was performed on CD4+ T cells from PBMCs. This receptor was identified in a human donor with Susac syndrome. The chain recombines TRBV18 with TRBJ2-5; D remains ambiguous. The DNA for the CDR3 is TGTGCCAGCTCAACCTCTCAAGAGACCCAGTACTTC. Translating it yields CASSTSQETQYF. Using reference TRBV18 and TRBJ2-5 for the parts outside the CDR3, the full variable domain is NAGVMQNPRHLVRRRGQEARLRCSPMKGHSHVYWYRQLPEEGLKFMVYLQKENIIDESGMPKERFSAEFPKEGPSILRIQQVVRGDSAAYFCASSTSQETQYFGPGTRLLVL.